This T cell receptor (beta chain) was identified during a study of blood T cell repertoires in COVID-19. Study information: Acute-phase and convalescent COVID-19 samples originated in the United States, Italy and Spain. Sample material is recorded as cDNA or gDNA derived from T cells, B-cell-depleted T cells, or PBMCs.

This CDR3 has 14 residues. From germline, CDR1 is SQVTM and CDR2 ANQGSEA. V gave up 6 bases and J gave up 3 bases, with 15 bases separating them. Authors' methods: Scientists estimated how many nucleated cells there were by amplifying reference gene primers. Generated by immunoSEQ multiplex PCR, the TCRdb table keeps only in-frame clones and is missing some. The V and J calls and clone size are taken from that table; D and trimming were inferred from the DNA. The table includes tens of thousands of clones, 65% to 85% detected once. The source material was peripheral blood. The chain uses TRBV29-1 and TRBJ1-5, with D perhaps TRBD1 (6 bases). This receptor was taken from a woman aged 60 to 75 with acute or convalescent COVID-19. CDR3 DNA sequence: TGCAGCGTCCAGTGGGGGGGGCACAATCAGCCCCAGCATTTT. It encodes CSVQWGGHNQPQHF.